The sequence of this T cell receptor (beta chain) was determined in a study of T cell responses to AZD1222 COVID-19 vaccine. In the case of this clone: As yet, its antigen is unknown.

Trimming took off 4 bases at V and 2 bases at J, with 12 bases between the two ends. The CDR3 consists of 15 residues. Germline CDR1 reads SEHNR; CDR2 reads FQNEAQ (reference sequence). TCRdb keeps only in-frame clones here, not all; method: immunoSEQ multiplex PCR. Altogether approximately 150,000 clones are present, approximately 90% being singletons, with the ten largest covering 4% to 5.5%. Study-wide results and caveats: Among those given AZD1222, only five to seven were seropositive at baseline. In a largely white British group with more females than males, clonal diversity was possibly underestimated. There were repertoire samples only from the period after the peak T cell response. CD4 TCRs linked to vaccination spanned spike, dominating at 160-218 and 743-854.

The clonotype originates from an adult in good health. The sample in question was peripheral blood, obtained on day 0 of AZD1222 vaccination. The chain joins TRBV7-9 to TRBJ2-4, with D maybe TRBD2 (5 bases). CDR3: CASSSNRGSKNIQYF. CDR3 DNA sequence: TGTGCCAGCAGCTCGAACCGGGGATCCAAAAACATTCAGTACTTC.